This note documents a single T cell receptor (beta chain) sequence. This clone was counted a few times. Its antigen is still unknown. No base quality values were provided; no much bigger clone lies one nucleotide off. Using the deep immunoSEQ assay, multiplex PCR amplified TCR CDR3 regions from genomic DNA. Extracted genomic DNA from each cell subset was distributed evenly across all wells of several immunoSEQ 96-well plates, and each plate was treated as a replicate. For sorted subsets, each replicate PCR was loaded with around 220 ng genomic DNA, equivalent to 25,000 to 35,000 T cell genomes. Purified libraries were measured with a Qubit 3.0 fluorometer, size-checked on a Bioanalyzer 2100, and measured again with the KAPA Library Quantification kit. Every immunoSEQ 96-well plate was sequenced on a separate single-read 150-cycle Illumina NextSeq 550 flow cell. The study's own analysis went as follows. Because the immunoSEQ output held only junctional sequences and lacked quality scores, the filtering could not match the filtering applied to full-length reads. To assign V/J genes and CDR3, sequences were annotated against IMGT germline references using PyIR, a Python wrapper for IgBLAST v1.9. Reads were filtered out if the reads had weak V/J assignments (E-value above 1e-6), no CDR3, stop codons, out-of-frame junctions, or ambiguous translated residues. V3J clonotypes were defined by identical inferred V gene, J gene, and CDR3 amino acid sequence. To compute the percentage overlap between repertoires, the number of shared unique clonotypes was divided by the size of the smaller repertoire. Richness of each repertoire was evaluated using RTK rarefaction, the Chao1 estimator, and Recon v2.1 estimates of unobserved clonotypes. Generation probabilities were computed with OLGA for all TCRbeta clonotypes obtained by the gDNA method from a handful of donors. TCRdb retrieved this table from immuneACCESS and kept in-frame rearrangements only. Not all clones are present; in checked studies, unresolved V genes account for under half, and no reason is known for the remainder. V, J and clone size derive from that table, while D and trimming were established from the DNA sequence. This sample has approximately 1.1 million clones in its table, and approximately 78% of those were observed once. Of the sample, about 0.52% is held by the ten largest clones.

The data belong to a study of shared clonotypes between healthy human individuals (dated by TCRdb to between 2020 and 2021). Some background on the complete study: Three men and a couple of women, aged 18 to 49 years, made up the cohort. To estimate repertoire size and how much clonotype sharing occurs between individuals, the study deeply sequenced the blood TCR repertoires of roughly 5 healthy adults. Libraries were prepared and TCR repertoires were sequenced by different laboratories using diverse techniques, in order to increase sequencing depth and limit assay-specific biases. Per donor, leukapheresis produced somewhere between about 0.94 and 9.5 billion PBMCs. For each donor, three plates each were used for CD4 naive and CD4 memory, two plates were used for CD8 naive, and one plate was used for CD8 memory.

Donors were healthy HIV-negative adults with no recently reported acute infections or vaccinations. All donors were Caucasian adults living in Nashville, Tennessee, USA. CD4+ T cells were enriched by magnetic negative selection, after which naive cells were positively selected on CD45RA and the negative fraction was taken as the memory subset. Blood was collected by leukapheresis, and PBMCs were isolated by Ficoll-Histopaque density gradient centrifugation and then cryopreserved in liquid nitrogen vapor phase. Purity and quantity of every magnetically sorted T cell population were checked by analytical flow cytometry. Genomic DNA was isolated from each sorted fraction and quantified by UV absorbance on a Nanodrop 2000c. The investigation overall reported the following: Around 5% of naive CD4, 3.5% of naive CD8, roughly 2.4% of memory CD4, and 0.35% to 0.4% of memory CD8 clonotypes were shared across several donors. Clonotypes shared by all four sorted-subset donors showed higher generation probabilities than non-shared clonotypes. Even with the large sequencing depth, rarefaction of the sorted-subset datasets indicated that sequencing was incomplete. Because the study included a small number of donors, the genetic and exposure-history diversity represented was limited. Based on pairwise subsampling, the degree of clonotype sharing among donors was expected to be affected by sequencing depth. Sampling was limited to blood, and TCR repertoires in tissue likely differ from TCR repertoires in blood. Naive subsets generally had larger estimated clonotype richness than memory subsets did.

The CDR3, from cysteine to phenylalanine, totals 14 residues. The kept DNA is CDR3 alone, 42 bases in frame from the first base. V lost 0 bases and J lost 8 bases; the stretch between them is 13 bases long. CDR1 and CDR2, looked up from the germline V gene, are LGHNA and YSLEER. This TCR was recovered from a man aged 18 to 29 in good health. Some clones in this sample may be carry-over from other donors' samples. What was sequenced was memory CD4+ T cells from PBMCs. Taken with the paper, the label for cell subset or site translates to: CD45RA-negative fraction. The rearranged chain carries TRBV4-3 and TRBJ1-1, with the D gene too uncertain to name. This receptor has the CDR3 CASSQDIPGREAFF. The base sequence is TGCGCCAGCAGCCAAGATATTCCGGGCAGAGAAGCTTTCTTT.